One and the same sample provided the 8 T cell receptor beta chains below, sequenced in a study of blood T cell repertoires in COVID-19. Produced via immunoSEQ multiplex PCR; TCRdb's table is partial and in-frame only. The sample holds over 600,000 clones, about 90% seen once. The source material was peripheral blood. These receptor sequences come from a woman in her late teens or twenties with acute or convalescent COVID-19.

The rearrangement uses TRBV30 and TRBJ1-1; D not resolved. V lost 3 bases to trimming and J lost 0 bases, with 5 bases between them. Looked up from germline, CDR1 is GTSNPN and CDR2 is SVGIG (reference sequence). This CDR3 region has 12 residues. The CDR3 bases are TGTGCCTGGAGGTGGCTGAACACTGAAGCTTTCTTT. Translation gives CAWRWLNTEAFF.

The CDR3 coding sequence is TGCGCCAGCAGCTTCTCGGACTGGGCAGATACGCAGTATTTT. Residues: CASSFSDWADTQYF. V and J are TRBV5-1 and TRBJ2-3, with D maybe TRBD2 (5 bases). V lost 2 bases and J lost 4, with 11 bases in between. CDR1 is SGHRS, CDR2 YFSETQ, per germline. CDR3 length: 14 residues.

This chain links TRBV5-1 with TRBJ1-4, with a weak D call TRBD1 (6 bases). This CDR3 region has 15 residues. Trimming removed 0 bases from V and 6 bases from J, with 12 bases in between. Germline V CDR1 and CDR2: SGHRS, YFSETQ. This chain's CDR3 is CASSLARGGDEKLFF. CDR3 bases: TGCGCCAGCAGCTTGGCCAGGGGAGGGGATGAAAAACTGTTTTTT.

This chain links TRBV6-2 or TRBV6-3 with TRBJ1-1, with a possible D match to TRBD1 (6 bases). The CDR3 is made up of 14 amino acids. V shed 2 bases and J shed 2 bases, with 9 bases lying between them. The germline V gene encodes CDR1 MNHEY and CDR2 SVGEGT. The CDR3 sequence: CASSYGTQNTEAFF. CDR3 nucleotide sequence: TGTGCCAGCAGTTACGGGACACAAAACACTGAAGCTTTCTTT.

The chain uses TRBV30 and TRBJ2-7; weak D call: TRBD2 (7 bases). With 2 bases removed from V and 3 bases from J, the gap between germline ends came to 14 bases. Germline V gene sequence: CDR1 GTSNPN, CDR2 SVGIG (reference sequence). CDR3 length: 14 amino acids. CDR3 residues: CAWSIRGAHYEQYF. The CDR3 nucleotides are TGTGCCTGGAGTATTCGGGGGGCCCACTACGAGCAGTACTTC.

The DNA for the CDR3 is TGTGCCAGCAGCTTGGAGGGAATAGCGGGGGACAATGAGCAGTTCTTC. Translation gives CASSLEGIAGDNEQFF. V usage is TRBV11-2 and J usage is TRBJ2-1; 9 bases match TRBD2. V lost 3 bases, J lost 5 bases, and 8 bases stayed unmatched. Germline V CDR1 and CDR2: SGHAT, FQNNGV. This CDR3 is 16 amino acids long.

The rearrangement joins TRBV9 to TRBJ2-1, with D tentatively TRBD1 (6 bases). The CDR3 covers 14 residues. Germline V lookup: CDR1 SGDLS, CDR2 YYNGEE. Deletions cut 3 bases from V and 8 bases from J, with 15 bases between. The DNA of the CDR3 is TGTGCCAGCAGCGGGATGGACAGCCTGCATGAGCAGTTCTTC. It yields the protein CASSGMDSLHEQFF. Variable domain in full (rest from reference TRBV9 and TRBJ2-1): DSGVTQTPKHLITATGQRVTLRCSPRSGDLSVYWYQQSLDQGLQFLIQYYNGEERAKGNILERFSAQQFPDLHSELNLSSLELGDSALYFCASSGMDSLHEQFFGPGTRLTVL.

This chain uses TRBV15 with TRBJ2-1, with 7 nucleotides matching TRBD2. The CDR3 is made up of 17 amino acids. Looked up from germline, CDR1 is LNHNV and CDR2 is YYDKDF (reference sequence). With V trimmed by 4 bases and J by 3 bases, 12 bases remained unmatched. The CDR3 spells CATSNNSAGVLYNEQFF. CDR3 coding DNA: TGTGCCACCAGCAACAATTCGGCGGGGGTGCTCTACAATGAGCAGTTCTTC.